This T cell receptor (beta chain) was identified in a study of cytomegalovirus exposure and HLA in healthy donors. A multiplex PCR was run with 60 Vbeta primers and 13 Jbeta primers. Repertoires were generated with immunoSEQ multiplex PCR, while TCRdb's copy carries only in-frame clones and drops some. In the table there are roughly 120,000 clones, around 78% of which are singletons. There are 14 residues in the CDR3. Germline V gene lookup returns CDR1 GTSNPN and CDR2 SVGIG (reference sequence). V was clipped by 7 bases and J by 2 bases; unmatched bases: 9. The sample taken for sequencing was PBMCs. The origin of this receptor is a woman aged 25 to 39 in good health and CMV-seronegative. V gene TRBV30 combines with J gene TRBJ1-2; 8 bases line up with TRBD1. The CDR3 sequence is CASDRVLGNYGYTF. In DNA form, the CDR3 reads TGTGCCTCGGACAGGGTGCTGGGGAACTATGGCTACACCTTC.